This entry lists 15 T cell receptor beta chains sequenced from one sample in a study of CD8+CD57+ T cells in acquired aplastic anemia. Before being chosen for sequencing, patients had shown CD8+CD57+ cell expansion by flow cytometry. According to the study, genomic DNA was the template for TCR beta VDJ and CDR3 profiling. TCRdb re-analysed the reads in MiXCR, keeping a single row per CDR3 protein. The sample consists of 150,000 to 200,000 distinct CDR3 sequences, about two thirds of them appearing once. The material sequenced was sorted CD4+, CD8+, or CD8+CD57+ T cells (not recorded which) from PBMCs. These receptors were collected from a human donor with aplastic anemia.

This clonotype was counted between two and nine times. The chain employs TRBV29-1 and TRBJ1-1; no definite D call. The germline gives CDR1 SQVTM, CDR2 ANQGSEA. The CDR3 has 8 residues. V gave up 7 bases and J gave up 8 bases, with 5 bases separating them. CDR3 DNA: TGCAGCGCCGCCGAAGCTTTCTTT. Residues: CSAAEAFF.

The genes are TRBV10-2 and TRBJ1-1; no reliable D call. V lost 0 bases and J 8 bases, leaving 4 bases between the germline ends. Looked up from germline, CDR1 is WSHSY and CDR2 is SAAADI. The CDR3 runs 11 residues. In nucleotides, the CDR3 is TGCGCCAGCAGTGAGTCGCTAGAAGCTTTCTTT. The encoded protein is CASSESLEAFF.

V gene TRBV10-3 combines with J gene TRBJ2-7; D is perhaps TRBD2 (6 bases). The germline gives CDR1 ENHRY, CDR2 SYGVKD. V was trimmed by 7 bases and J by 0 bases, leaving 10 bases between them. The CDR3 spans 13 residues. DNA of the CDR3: TGTGCCATCACGGCGGGGCTCTCCTACGAGCAGTACTTC. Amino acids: CAITAGLSYEQYF.

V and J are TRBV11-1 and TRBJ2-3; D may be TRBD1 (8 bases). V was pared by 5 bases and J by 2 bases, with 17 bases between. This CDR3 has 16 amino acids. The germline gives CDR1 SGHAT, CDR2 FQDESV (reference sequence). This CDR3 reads CASSRGQGLFTDTQYF. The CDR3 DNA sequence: TGTGCCAGCAGCAGAGGACAGGGACTATTCACAGATACGCAGTATTTT.

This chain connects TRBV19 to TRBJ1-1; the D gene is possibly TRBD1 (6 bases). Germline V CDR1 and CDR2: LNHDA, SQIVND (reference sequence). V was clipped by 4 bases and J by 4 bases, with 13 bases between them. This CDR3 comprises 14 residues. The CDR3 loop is CASSTQGIGTEAFF. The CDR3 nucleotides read TGTGCCAGTAGTACACAGGGTATTGGCACTGAAGCTTTCTTT.

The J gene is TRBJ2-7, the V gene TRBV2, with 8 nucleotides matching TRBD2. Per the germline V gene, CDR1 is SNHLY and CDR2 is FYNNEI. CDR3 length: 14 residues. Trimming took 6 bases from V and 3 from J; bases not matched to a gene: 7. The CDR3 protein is CASRAGTSSYEQYF. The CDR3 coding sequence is TGTGCCAGCAGAGCCGGGACTAGTAGCTACGAGCAGTACTTC.

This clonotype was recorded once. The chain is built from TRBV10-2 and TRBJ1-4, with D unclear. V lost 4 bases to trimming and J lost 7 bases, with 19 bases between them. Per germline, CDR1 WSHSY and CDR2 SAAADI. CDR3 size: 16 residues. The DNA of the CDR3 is TGCGCCAGCAGTGGTAGGGAGAACAATGAGTCTGAAAAACTGTTTTTT. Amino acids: CASSGRENNESEKLFF.

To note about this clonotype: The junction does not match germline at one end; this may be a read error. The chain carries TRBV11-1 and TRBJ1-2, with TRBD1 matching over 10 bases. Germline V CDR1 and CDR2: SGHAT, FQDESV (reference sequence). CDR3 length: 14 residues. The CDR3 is CASSSTGGSYGYTF. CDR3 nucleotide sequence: TGCGCCAGCAGCTCGACAGGGGGCAGCTATGGCTACACCTTC.

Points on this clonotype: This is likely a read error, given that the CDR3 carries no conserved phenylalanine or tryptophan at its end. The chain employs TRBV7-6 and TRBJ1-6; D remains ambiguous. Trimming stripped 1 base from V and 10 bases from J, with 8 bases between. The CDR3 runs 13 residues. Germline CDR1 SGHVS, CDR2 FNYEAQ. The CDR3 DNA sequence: TGTGCCAGCAGCTTAGGCGCGGGATCACCCCTCCACCTT. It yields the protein CASSLGAGSPLHL.

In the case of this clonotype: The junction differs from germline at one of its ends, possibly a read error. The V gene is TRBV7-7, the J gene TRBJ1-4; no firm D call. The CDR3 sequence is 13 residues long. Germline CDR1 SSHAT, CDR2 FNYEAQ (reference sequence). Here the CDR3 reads CASSLFPGEKLFF. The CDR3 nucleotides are TGTGCTAGCAGCTTATTCCCGGGTGAAAAACTGTTTTTT.

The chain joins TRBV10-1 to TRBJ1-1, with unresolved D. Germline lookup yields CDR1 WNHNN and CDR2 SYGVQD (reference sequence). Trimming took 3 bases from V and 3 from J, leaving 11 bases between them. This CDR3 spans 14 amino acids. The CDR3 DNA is TGCGCCAGCAGTGAATTAATGGGCGACACTGAAGCTTTCTTT. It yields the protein CASSELMGDTEAFF.

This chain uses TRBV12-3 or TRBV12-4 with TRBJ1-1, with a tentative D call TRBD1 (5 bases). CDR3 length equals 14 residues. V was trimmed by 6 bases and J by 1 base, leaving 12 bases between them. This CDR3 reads CASRPGLQNTEAFF. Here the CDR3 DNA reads TGTGCCAGCAGACCGGGACTTCAGAACACTGAAGCTTTCTTT.

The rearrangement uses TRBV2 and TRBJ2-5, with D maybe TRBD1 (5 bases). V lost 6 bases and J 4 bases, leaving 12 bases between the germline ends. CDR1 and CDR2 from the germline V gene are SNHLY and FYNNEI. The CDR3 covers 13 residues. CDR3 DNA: TGTGCCAGCAGAAGGGGCCGAGGAGAGACCCAGTACTTC. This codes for CASRRGRGETQYF.

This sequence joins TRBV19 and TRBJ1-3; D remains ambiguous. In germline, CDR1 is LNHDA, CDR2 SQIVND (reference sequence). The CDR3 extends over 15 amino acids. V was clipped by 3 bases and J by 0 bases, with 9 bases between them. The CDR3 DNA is TGTGCCAGTAGTATCTCCGACTTCTCTGGAAACACCATATATTTT. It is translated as CASSISDFSGNTIYF.

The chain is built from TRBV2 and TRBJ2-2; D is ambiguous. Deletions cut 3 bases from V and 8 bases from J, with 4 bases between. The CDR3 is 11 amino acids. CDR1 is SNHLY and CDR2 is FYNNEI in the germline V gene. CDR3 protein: CASSEGGELFF. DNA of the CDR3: TGTGCCAGCAGTGAGGGGGGGGAGCTGTTTTTT.